A single sample gave rise to the 19 T cell receptor beta chains below, sequenced in a study of cytomegalovirus exposure and HLA in healthy donors. The PCR contained 60 Vbeta and 13 Jbeta primers. Here immunoSEQ multiplex PCR was the method, and the copy in TCRdb shows in-frame clones only, minus some. The table shows 95,000 to 100,000 clones, with more than 70% occurring only once. Sample: PBMCs. The receptors shown here come from a female donor in good health and CMV-seronegative.

The gene calls are TRBV19 and TRBJ1-5, with 11 bases fitting TRBD1. J was trimmed by 5 bases and V by 6 bases; bases with no gene match: 6. CDR1 and CDR2 from the germline V gene are LNHDA and SQIVND (reference sequence). The CDR3 runs to 15 residues. Here the CDR3 reads CASRDRGLGDQPQHF. The CDR3 DNA is TGTGCCAGTAGGGACAGGGGGCTGGGGGATCAGCCCCAGCATTTT.

The chain carries TRBV2 and TRBJ2-5, with 8 positions matching TRBD1. The germline CDR1 and CDR2 sequences are SNHLY and FYNNEI. V shed 6 bases and J 4 bases; nucleotides not matched to a gene: 7. The CDR3 is 14 residues long. CDR3 DNA sequence: TGTGCCAGCAGCCCGGACAGGGACGGAGAGACCCAGTACTTC. Its protein product is CASSPDRDGETQYF.

V gene TRBV6-5 combines with J gene TRBJ1-1; TRBD1 aligns across 11 bases. CDR1 and CDR2 (germline): MNHEY, SVGAGI. The trim removed 6 bases at V and 5 bases at J, leaving 5 bases unmatched. The CDR3 sequence is 14 residues long. The CDR3 here is CASRNGQGATEAFF. The CDR3, as DNA: TGTGCCAGCAGAAATGGACAGGGGGCGACTGAAGCTTTCTTT.

This rearrangement joins TRBV28 to TRBJ2-5; D gene unclear. V was pared by 5 bases and J by 2 bases, with 6 bases between. The CDR3 consists of 12 residues. Germline CDR1 and CDR2: MDHEN and SYDVKM. The CDR3 spells CASSERQETQYF. CDR3 in DNA: TGTGCCAGCAGTGAGAGGCAAGAGACCCAGTACTTC.

The chain carries TRBV6-1 and TRBJ1-5; D possibly corresponds to TRBD1 (5 bases). The CDR3 covers 14 residues. Trimming removed 7 bases at V and 4 bases at J, with 14 bases between. In germline, CDR1 is MNHNS, CDR2 SASEGT. The CDR3 region has the DNA TGTGCCAGCATGTCCAGGGAAGGAAATCAGCCCCAGCATTTT. This gives the protein CASMSREGNQPQHF.

This chain links TRBV19 with TRBJ2-2; TRBD2 aligns across 9 bases. Trimming cost V 0 bases and J 5 bases; bases outside gene matches: 10. This CDR3 region has 18 residues. CDR1 and CDR2 from the germline V gene are LNHDA and SQIVND (reference sequence). The CDR3 is CASSIDGPSGVLTGELFF. The DNA of the CDR3 is TGTGCCAGTAGTATAGATGGGCCTAGCGGGGTTTTAACCGGGGAGCTGTTTTTT.

About this clone: Other DNA sequences of this sample code for an identical CDR3. The rearrangement links TRBV9 to TRBJ2-7; TRBD2 agrees at 10 bases. Germline V gene data show CDR1 as SGDLS and CDR2 as YYNGEE. The CDR3 contains 14 residues. J was trimmed by 5 bases and V by 2 bases; bases with no gene match: 4. The CDR3 DNA sequence: TGTGCCAGCAGCGTTAGCGGGAGGCCCCACGAGCAGTACTTC. As protein: CASSVSGRPHEQYF.

This chain connects TRBV7-8 to TRBJ1-5; D is perhaps TRBD1 (5 bases). Trimming removed 5 bases from V and 0 bases from J, with 11 bases in between. Germline CDR1 is SGHVS and CDR2 is FQNEAQ. This CDR3 is built from 15 residues. CDR3 DNA: TGTGCCAGCAGCCACGACAGATATAGCAATCAGCCCCAGCATTTT. The encoded protein is CASSHDRYSNQPQHF.

The V and J genes are TRBV9 and TRBJ1-6, with TRBD1 matching 9 bases. The CDR3 is 16 residues long. The germline gives CDR1 SGDLS, CDR2 YYNGEE. The ends lost 3 bases at V and 7 bases at J; junction bases unmatched: 8. This CDR3 is CASSDPGTGRNSPLHF. For the CDR3, the DNA is TGTGCCAGCAGCGACCCCGGGACAGGGCGAAATTCACCCCTCCACTTT. Variable domain in full (rest from reference TRBV9 and TRBJ1-6): DSGVTQTPKHLITATGQRVTLRCSPRSGDLSVYWYQQSLDQGLQFLIQYYNGEERAKGNILERFSAQQFPDLHSELNLSSLELGDSALYFCASSDPGTGRNSPLHFGNGTRLTVT.

The chain combines TRBV11-2 with TRBJ1-6; TRBD1 matches 9 bases. Germline CDR1 SGHAT, CDR2 FQNNGV. V dropped 5 bases and J dropped 7; count of bases not matched to a gene: 6. The CDR3 consists of 15 residues. The CDR3 protein is CASSPRDRGNSPLHF. The DNA of the CDR3 is TGTGCCAGCAGCCCAAGAGACAGGGGGAATTCACCCCTCCACTTT.

The chain employs TRBV19 and TRBJ2-5; TRBD2 matches at 10 bases. From germline, CDR1 is LNHDA and CDR2 SQIVND (reference sequence). The ends lost 3 bases at V and 4 bases at J; junction bases unmatched: 8. This CDR3 contains 16 residues. Written as DNA, the CDR3 is TGTGCCAGTAGTATGACGCCAGCGGGGGGGTCAGAGACCCAGTACTTC. Translated, it gives CASSMTPAGGSETQYF.

The chain uses TRBV5-1 and TRBJ2-5; a weak D match, TRBD2 (6 bases). The CDR3 contains 12 residues. Germline V gene data show CDR1 as SGHRS and CDR2 as YFSETQ. V lost 6 bases and J lost 4, with 10 bases in between. The CDR3 loop reads CASTMGGETQYF. In DNA, the CDR3 is TGCGCCAGCACTATGGGGGGAGAGACCCAGTACTTC.

The rearrangement links TRBV18 to TRBJ2-7; weak D call: TRBD2 (5 bases). Trimming cost V 4 bases and J 5 bases, with 15 bases left between them. Germline V gives CDR1 KGHSH, CDR2 LQKENI. The CDR3 sequence is 14 residues long. The CDR3 DNA follows: TGTGCCAGCTCACAGGCGAGAGGGTTCGACGAGCAGTACTTC. Protein product: CASSQARGFDEQYF. Full variable domain (remainder filled in from reference TRBV18 and TRBJ2-7): NAGVMQNPRHLVRRRGQEARLRCSPMKGHSHVYWYRQLPEEGLKFMVYLQKENIIDESGMPKERFSAEFPKEGPSILRIQQVVRGDSAAYFCASSQARGFDEQYFGPGTRLTVT.

This chain joins TRBV9 and TRBJ2-7; D perhaps matches TRBD2 (5 bases). Germline CDR1 is SGDLS and CDR2 is YYNGEE. Between the trimmed V and J ends, which lost 2 bases and 7 bases, there was a span of 16 bases. This CDR3 is built from 14 residues. The CDR3 sequence is CASSVTGKVGEQYF. The CDR3 bases are TGTGCCAGCAGCGTCACCGGGAAGGTCGGTGAGCAGTACTTC.

This chain joins TRBV5-4 and TRBJ2-7; no reliable D call. Per germline, CDR1 SGHNT and CDR2 YYREEE (reference sequence). The CDR3 is 15 amino acids. The ends were cut back, 0 bases at V and 3 bases at J, with 13 bases in the middle. This CDR3 is CASSLGTANFYEQYF. In DNA, the CDR3 is TGTGCCAGCAGCTTGGGTACCGCGAATTTCTACGAGCAGTACTTC.

V gene TRBV28 combines with J gene TRBJ2-7; 11 bases are a match to TRBD2. The trim removed 3 bases at V and 3 bases at J, leaving 4 bases unmatched. This CDR3 is 15 amino acids long. Germline V lookup: CDR1 MDHEN, CDR2 SYDVKM. The CDR3 DNA is TGTGCCAGCAGTTTTTTCACTAGCGGGAGCTACGAGCAGTACTTC. Amino acids: CASSFFTSGSYEQYF.

J is TRBJ1-2 and V is TRBV7-8; 9 bases match TRBD1. The V gene end was trimmed by 5 bases and the J gene end by 8 bases; junction bases not matched to a gene: 15. Germline V lookup: CDR1 SGHVS, CDR2 FQNEAQ. This CDR3 contains 16 residues. The CDR3 is CASSLLTGGGVGGYTF. The CDR3 DNA sequence: TGTGCCAGCAGCCTCCTGACAGGGGGAGGGGTAGGAGGCTACACCTTC.

The J gene is TRBJ1-2, the V gene TRBV19, with 8 bases lining up with TRBD1. The CDR3 has 15 amino acids. Unmatched junction bases numbered 11, after V lost 4 bases and J lost 7 bases. Germline V CDR1 and CDR2: LNHDA, SQIVND (reference sequence). The DNA for the CDR3 is TGTGCCAGTAGTACCCAGGGGGCGCGGGGCAGTGGCTACACCTTC. Its translation is CASSTQGARGSGYTF.

The chain combines TRBV6-1 with TRBJ2-7, with D possibly TRBD1 on 6 matching bases. V lost 8 bases to trimming and J lost 3 bases, with 14 bases between them. In germline, CDR1 is MNHNS, CDR2 SASEGT. This CDR3 contains 13 residues. The CDR3 is CASRQARNYEQYF. The CDR3 DNA reads as TGTGCCAGCCGACAGGCTCGAAACTACGAGCAGTACTTC.